This T cell receptor (beta chain) was sequenced in a study of monozygotic twins with cystic fibrosis. Findings and limits, study-wide: Nucleotide-identical clonotype sharing was significantly higher within monozygotic CF twin pairs than between unrelated CF individuals. Co-twins had the most similar V usage for 13 of 16 pairs, J for 8.

Germline V gene lookup returns CDR1 MDHEN and CDR2 SYDVKM. Trimming cost V 5 bases and J 4 bases, with 14 bases left between them. This CDR3 is 14 amino acids long. Note on this clone: Its antigen remains unknown.

Sequencing was performed with immunoSEQ multiplex PCR; in TCRdb, only in-frame clones are kept and a portion is missing. The table lists 18,000 or so clones, roughly nine tenths of them singletons. The clonotype originates from a girl aged 2 to 9 with cystic fibrosis. Sequencing was performed on blood. The chain has TRBV28 and TRBJ1-1, with TRBD1 as a possible D gene (5 bases). Here the CDR3 DNA reads TGTGCCAGCAGTCCCAAAACAGGTCCCACTGAAGCTTTCTTT. Encoded protein: CASSPKTGPTEAFF. The complete variable domain, with remaining parts taken from reference TRBV28 and TRBJ1-1, reads DVKVTQSSRYLVKRTGEKVFLECVQDMDHENMFWYRQDPGLGLRLIYFSYDVKMKEKGDIPEGYSVSREKKERFSLILESASTNQTSMYLCASSPKTGPTEAFFGQGTRLTVV.